The rows below give T cell receptor beta chains drawn from one sample of a study of T cell responses to AZD1222 COVID-19 vaccine. Profiling relied on immunoSEQ multiplex PCR, and the TCRdb table lists in-frame clones only, not all of them. The sample lists about 39,000 clones, 88% occurring once. Here the sequenced sample was peripheral blood, taken 28 days after the second dose of the MenACWY control vaccine. These TCRs come from an adult who received the MenACWY meningococcal vaccine as a control. Both conserved end residues are part of each CDR3. Fields, in order: D gene, clone size, V gene, J gene, CDR3 protein, CDR3 DNA. D genes are given only for firm matches. Rows give clone size only sometimes, using once, few, many, or a class for an expanded clone.

NA	NA	TRBV29-1	TRBJ2-7	CSVEMGEQYF	TGCAGCGTTGAAATGGGTGAGCAGTACTTC
NA	NA	TRBV7-6	TRBJ1-4	CASSLAIEPENEKLFF	TGTGCCAGCAGCTTAGCGATCGAGCCGGAAAATGAAAAACTGTTTTTT
NA	NA	TRBV7-9	TRBJ2-2	CASKDGANTGELFF	TGTGCCAGCAAAGATGGCGCGAACACCGGGGAGCTGTTTTTT
NA	NA	TRBV15	TRBJ1-3	CATSKATVSAGNTIYF	TGTGCCACCAGCAAAGCGACCGTTTCAGCTGGAAACACCATATATTTT
NA	NA	TRBV27	TRBJ2-2	CASTPRGELFF	TGTGCCAGCACCCCGCGGGGGGAGCTGTTTTTT
TRBD2	few	TRBV15	TRBJ2-1	CATSRDRLAGVKIGYNEQFF	TGTGCCACCAGCAGAGATCGGCTAGCGGGAGTAAAGATTGGCTACAATGAGCAGTTCTTC
NA	NA	TRBV28	TRBJ2-3	CASSLIGSTDTQYF	TGTGCCAGCAGTTTGATAGGAAGCACAGATACGCAGTATTTT
NA	NA	TRBV28	TRBJ2-3	CASSLRGKTQYF	TGTGCCAGCAGTTTAAGAGGGAAGACGCAGTATTTT
TRBD1	NA	TRBV27	TRBJ1-1	CASSPSYRTGPNTEAFF	TGTGCCAGCAGTCCCTCCTATCGGACAGGGCCGAACACTGAAGCTTTCTTT
TRBD2	NA	TRBV27	TRBJ2-2	CASSLGLSGDITGELFF	TGTGCCAGCAGTCTGGGACTAAGCGGAGACATCACCGGGGAGCTGTTTTTT
TRBD1	NA	TRBV19	TRBJ2-5	CASSIRGTVQETQYF	TGTGCCAGTAGTATAAGGGGGACAGTCCAAGAGACCCAGTACTTC
TRBD1	few	TRBV7-2	TRBJ1-2	CASSLARTGGTLLF	TGTGCCAGCAGCTTAGCTCGGACAGGGGGCACCTTACTCTTC
TRBD1	NA	TRBV30	TRBJ2-7	CAWSEGTGDKYEQYF	TGTGCCTGGAGTGAGGGGACAGGGGATAAGTACGAGCAGTACTTC
NA	NA	TRBV7-9	TRBJ2-7	CASSRGTAAYEQYF	TGTGCCAGCAGCCGGGGGACGGCAGCCTACGAGCAGTACTTC
NA	NA	TRBV14	TRBJ2-1	CASSQRTSGLGNEQFF	TGTGCCAGCAGCCAGAGGACTTCAGGGTTGGGCAATGAGCAGTTCTTC
NA	NA	TRBV6-2/TRBV6-3	TRBJ2-7	CASSYIATYEQYF	TGTGCCAGCAGTTACATCGCGACCTACGAGCAGTACTTC
NA	NA	TRBV6-5	TRBJ1-5	CASSYNGDSNQPQHF	TGTGCCAGCAGTTACAACGGGGATAGCAATCAGCCCCAGCATTTT
NA	NA	TRBV24-1	TRBJ2-5	CATSDSQPRETQYF	TGTGCCACCAGTGATTCCCAGCCAAGAGAGACCCAGTACTTC
NA	NA	TRBV3-1/TRBV3-2	TRBJ2-6	CASSQVAGPSSGANVLTF	TGTGCCAGCAGCCAGGTTGCCGGGCCCAGCTCTGGGGCCAACGTCCTGACTTTC
TRBD2	NA	TRBV5-1	TRBJ2-7	CASSPGTSGRVYEQYF	TGCGCCAGCAGCCCAGGGACTAGCGGGAGGGTCTACGAGCAGTACTTC
NA	NA	TRBV5-1	TRBJ1-1	CASSLDTGMGAFF	TGCGCCAGCAGCTTGGACACGGGAATGGGGGCTTTCTTT
TRBD2	NA	TRBV11-2	TRBJ2-7	CASSLETSGTYEQYF	TGTGCCAGCAGCTTAGAGACTAGCGGGACCTACGAGCAGTACTTC
TRBD1	NA	TRBV19	TRBJ1-1	CASSMRQGATEAFF	TGTGCCAGTAGTATGAGGCAGGGGGCCACTGAAGCTTTCTTT
NA	NA	TRBV7-2	TRBJ1-6	CASSLYPGALGSPLHF	TGTGCCAGCAGCTTATATCCGGGGGCCTTGGGTTCACCCCTCCACTTT
NA	NA	TRBV24-1	TRBJ2-3	CATSESDSQLHTQYF	TGTGCCACCAGTGAATCGGATTCTCAGTTACATACGCAGTATTTT
TRBD2	NA	TRBV6-5	TRBJ2-7	CASVRFAGGPQQYF	TGTGCCAGCGTTAGGTTTGCGGGAGGGCCCCAGCAGTACTTC
NA	NA	TRBV12-2	TRBJ2-7	CASRLVYGTSGLPSTYEQYF	TGTGCAAGTCGCTTAGTATATGGGACTAGCGGGCTTCCCTCGACCTACGAGCAGTACTTC
NA	once	TRBV7-9	TRBJ1-6	CASSLWGVRSSYNSPLHF	TGTGCCAGCAGCTTATGGGGGGTCCGGAGCTCCTATAATTCACCCCTCCACTTT
TRBD1	once	TRBV7-9	TRBJ2-1	CASSQTGGVRNEQFF	TGTGCCAGCAGCCAGACAGGGGGCGTGAGGAATGAGCAGTTCTTC
NA	NA	TRBV6-5	TRBJ2-7	CASSYSQGYEQYF	TGTGCCAGCAGTTACTCTCAGGGCTACGAGCAGTACTTC
TRBD1	NA	TRBV11-2	TRBJ2-2	CASSFLQGALTGELFF	TGTGCCAGCAGCTTCCTACAGGGGGCATTAACCGGGGAGCTGTTTTTT
TRBD1	NA	TRBV2	TRBJ1-1	CASTLQGAGVNTEAFF	TGTGCCAGCACCCTCCAGGGGGCCGGGGTGAACACTGAAGCTTTCTTT
TRBD2	NA	TRBV2	TRBJ2-3	CASRRIAGGADTQYF	TGTGCCAGCCGAAGGATAGCGGGAGGAGCAGATACGCAGTATTTT
NA	NA	TRBV9	TRBJ2-3	CASSVTLTELSTADTQYF	TGTGCCAGCAGCGTAACCCTTACAGAACTCTCTACGGCAGATACGCAGTATTTT
NA	NA	TRBV15	TRBJ2-7	CATSNPGAGDSYEQYF	TGTGCCACCAGCAACCCTGGGGCAGGGGATTCCTACGAGCAGTACTTC
NA	NA	TRBV9	TRBJ2-5	CASSVVGETQYF	TGTGCCAGCAGCGTAGTTGGAGAGACCCAGTACTTC
TRBD1	NA	TRBV28	TRBJ1-2	CASGRPDRGQGGYGYTF	TGTGCCAGCGGCCGACCCGACCGTGGACAGGGAGGGTATGGCTACACCTTC
NA	NA	TRBV28	TRBJ2-3	CASSTPVPTDTQYF	TGTGCCAGCAGTACCCCCGTGCCCACAGATACGCAGTATTTT
NA	NA	TRBV30	TRBJ1-1	CAWSSQGNTEAFF	TGTGCCTGGAGTTCGCAGGGAAACACTGAAGCTTTCTTT
NA	NA	TRBV29-1	TRBJ2-3	CSVEWGGKGDTQYF	TGCAGCGTTGAATGGGGTGGGAAGGGAGATACGCAGTATTTT
NA	once	TRBV30	TRBJ1-1	CAWSKVLNTEAFF	TGTGCCTGGAGTAAGGTGCTGAACACTGAAGCTTTCTTT
NA	NA	TRBV4-2	TRBJ2-7	CASSQEGSATAGKIEQYF	TGTGCCAGCAGCCAAGAAGGTAGTGCGACCGCGGGAAAAATCGAGCAGTACTTC
NA	NA	TRBV5-4	TRBJ2-7	CASSPGAYEQYF	TGTGCCAGCAGCCCCGGAGCCTACGAGCAGTACTTC
NA	NA	TRBV19	TRBJ2-1	CASSIVGGRLAAYNEQFF	TGTGCCAGTAGTATAGTCGGGGGGCGGCTAGCGGCTTACAATGAGCAGTTCTTC
NA	NA	TRBV18	TRBJ1-1	CASSPGMNTEAFF	TGTGCCAGCTCACCGGGCATGAACACTGAAGCTTTCTTT
TRBD1	NA	TRBV24-1	TRBJ2-3	CATSDPGQGINTQYF	TGTGCCACCAGTGACCCGGGACAGGGGATAAATACGCAGTATTTT
TRBD2	NA	TRBV28	TRBJ2-2	CASHEPAGATGELFF	TGTGCCAGCCACGAGCCAGCGGGAGCCACCGGGGAGCTGTTTTTT
NA	NA	TRBV6-5	TRBJ1-1	CASSWGATTTEAFF	TGTGCCAGCAGTTGGGGGGCTACAACCACTGAAGCTTTCTTT
TRBD2	NA	TRBV28	TRBJ2-7	CASSPSLWTSEISYEQYF	TGTGCCAGCAGTCCGTCCTTATGGACTAGCGAGATTTCCTACGAGCAGTACTTC
NA	NA	TRBV28	TRBJ1-6	CASSLILGGQDGGSYNSPLHF	TGTGCCAGCAGCCTTATTTTAGGAGGTCAGGATGGCGGGAGCTATAATTCACCCCTCCACTTT
TRBD1	NA	TRBV7-8	TRBJ2-7	CASSPRDSSYEQYF	TGTGCCAGCAGCCCCCGGGACAGCTCCTACGAGCAGTACTTC
NA	NA	TRBV7-9	TRBJ1-3	CASSFRAGEARGNTIYF	TGTGCCAGCAGCTTCCGAGCGGGGGAGGCGCGCGGAAACACCATATATTTT